Below are 14 T cell receptor beta chains sequenced from a single sample in a study of cytomegalovirus exposure and HLA in healthy donors. 60 Vbeta and 13 Jbeta primers were used in PCR. Here immunoSEQ multiplex PCR was the method, and the copy in TCRdb shows in-frame clones only, minus some. The table shows tens of thousands of clones, with 10% occurring only once. The material sequenced was PBMCs. The source of these receptors is a man aged 55 to 69 in good health and CMV-seropositive.

This rearrangement joins TRBV6-5 to TRBJ2-5, with D uncertain. Germline V gene data show CDR1 as MNHEY and CDR2 as SVGAGI. V gave up 0 bases and J gave up 7 bases, with 9 bases separating them. This CDR3 has 13 residues. CDR3 sequence (DNA): TGTGCCAGCAGTTACTCCGTGGCAGGGACCCAGTACTTC. It yields the protein CASSYSVAGTQYF.

This clone came up many times. V and J are TRBV27 and TRBJ1-1; the D gene is possibly TRBD1 (6 bases). The CDR3 has 14 residues. The V gene's germline CDR1 is MNHEY and CDR2 SMNVEV (reference sequence). The V and J ends lost 10 bases and 5 bases respectively, with 20 bases between them. Written as DNA, the CDR3 is TGTGCCACCAAACCTGGAGACAGGCTGACTGAAGCTTTCTTT. Its protein is CATKPGDRLTEAFF.

This clone occurred a few times. The V gene is TRBV11-2, the J gene TRBJ2-6; possible D gene TRBD1, 5 bases. V was shortened by 3 bases and J by 5 bases, with 5 bases between the two germline ends. Germline V lookup: CDR1 SGHAT, CDR2 FQNNGV. The length of the CDR3 is 13 residues. CDR3 loop: CASSLDRANVLTF. The CDR3 nucleotides read TGTGCCAGCAGCTTGGACAGGGCCAACGTCCTGACTTTC.

This clone was seen a handful of times. This sequence joins TRBV28 and TRBJ1-5; a possible D gene is TRBD1 (5 bases). V was trimmed by 3 bases and J by 11 bases, leaving 17 bases between them. The CDR3 consists of 14 residues. Per germline, CDR1 MDHEN and CDR2 SYDVKM. The CDR3 reads CASSFGPPRGSQHF. The CDR3 bases are TGTGCCAGCAGTTTCGGACCTCCACGGGGGTCCCAGCATTTT.

This clone was detected only a few times. The V call is TRBV15, the J call TRBJ1-4, with 7 positions matching TRBD1. This CDR3 has 17 amino acids. Germline V gene data show CDR1 as LNHNV and CDR2 as YYDKDF (reference sequence). J was trimmed by 3 bases and V by 0 bases; bases with no gene match: 7. CDR3 in amino acids: CATSRELEGASNEKLFF. The CDR3 coding sequence is TGTGCCACCAGCAGAGAGCTCGAGGGGGCGTCTAATGAAAAACTGTTTTTT.

The chain couples TRBV2 to TRBJ2-1; 9 nucleotides agree with TRBD2. The CDR3 runs to 14 residues. Trimming took 3 bases from V and 6 from J; bases not matched to a gene: 3. Germline CDR1 reads SNHLY; CDR2 reads FYNNEI. The CDR3 reads CASSDKLAGNEQFF. Here the CDR3 DNA reads TGTGCCAGCAGTGACAAACTAGCGGGCAATGAGCAGTTCTTC. Full variable domain (rest looked up from reference TRBV2 and TRBJ2-1): EPEVTQTPSHQVTQMGQEVILRCVPISNHLYFYWYRQILGQKVEFLVSFYNNEISEKSEIFDDQFSVERPDGSNFTLKIRSTKLEDSAMYFCASSDKLAGNEQFFGPGTRLTVL.

This clone appeared a few times. V usage is TRBV2 and J usage is TRBJ2-1; 13 nucleotides align to TRBD2. Trimming took 6 bases from V and 4 from J; bases not matched to a gene: 3. Germline assignment: CDR1 SNHLY and CDR2 FYNNEI. The CDR3 runs 15 residues. CDR3 coding DNA: TGTGCCAGCAGACTGGGACTAGCGGGATACAATGAGCAGTTCTTC. Translated: CASRLGLAGYNEQFF.

The chain couples TRBV30 to TRBJ2-5, with 9 bases fitting TRBD2. Trimming took 8 bases from V and 4 from J; bases not matched to a gene: 8. This CDR3 comprises 13 residues. Germline loops: CDR1 GTSNPN, CDR2 SVGIG (reference sequence). CDR3: CAGLAGPGETQYF. The CDR3 region has the DNA TGTGCCGGCCTAGCGGGGCCTGGAGAGACCCAGTACTTC. The full variable domain, its missing parts supplied by reference TRBV30 and TRBJ2-5, is SQTIHQWPATLVQPVGSPLSLECTVEGTSNPNLYWYRQAAGRGLQLLFYSVGIGQISSEVPQNLSASRPQDRQFILSSKKLLLSDSGFYLCAGLAGPGETQYFGPGTRLLVL.

This clone was found a few times. The same CDR3 is also encoded by other DNA sequences in this sample. The rearrangement links TRBV27 to TRBJ1-1, with a tentative D call TRBD1 (6 bases). CDR1 and CDR2 from the germline V gene are MNHEY and SMNVEV (reference sequence). V lost 2 bases, J lost 4 bases, and 17 bases lay in between. The CDR3 contains 16 residues. The CDR3 DNA reads as TGTGCCAGCAGTTTAAAACTCCGGGGGGCGTCCACTGAAGCTTTCTTT. Translated, it gives CASSLKLRGASTEAFF.

In this sample, this clone turned up a few times. The J gene is TRBJ1-1, the V gene TRBV7-9; the D is unclear. V was trimmed by 1 base and J by 4 bases, leaving 10 bases between them. The CDR3 length is 14 residues. CDR1 and CDR2 from the germline V gene are SEHNR and FQNEAQ (reference sequence). The CDR3: CASSLDWEVTEAFF. Written as DNA, the CDR3 is TGTGCCAGCAGCTTAGATTGGGAGGTCACTGAAGCTTTCTTT.

The chain recombines TRBV5-6 with TRBJ1-2, with D unclear. Germline loops: CDR1 SGHDT, CDR2 YYEEEE. V was shortened by 6 bases and J by 8 bases, with 11 bases between the two germline ends. This CDR3 spans 11 amino acids. The DNA for the CDR3 is TGTGCCAGCAAATACGCCGAGGGCTACACCTTC. This gives the protein CASKYAEGYTF.

This CDR3 reads CASSLIPSTEAFF. CDR3 sequence (DNA): TGTGCCAGCAGCTTGATTCCGAGCACTGAAGCTTTCTTT. The rearrangement links TRBV7-3 to TRBJ1-1; no clear D. In germline, CDR1 is SGHTA, CDR2 FQGTGA. The CDR3 has 13 residues. Trimming removed 3 bases at V and 4 bases at J, with 9 bases between.

The genes are TRBV10-3 and TRBJ2-7; D gene ambiguous. V was cut by 10 bases and J by 4 bases, with 14 bases left in between. Germline CDR1 ENHRY, CDR2 SYGVKD. The CDR3 loop spans 12 amino acids. The CDR3 DNA sequence: TGTGCCACCTTCTCGGGTGCGTACGAGCAGTACTTC. This sequence encodes CATFSGAYEQYF.

The sample holds a few counts of this clone. V is TRBV27 and J is TRBJ1-5; 7 bases are a match to TRBD1. The germline CDR1 and CDR2 sequences are MNHEY and SMNVEV (reference sequence). This CDR3 is built from 15 residues. Germline trimming cut 4 bases from V and 3 bases from J; bases unmatched to any gene: 6. The CDR3 protein is CASSSRTGDNQPQHF. Written as DNA, the CDR3 is TGTGCCAGCAGTTCTCGGACAGGAGACAATCAGCCCCAGCATTTT.